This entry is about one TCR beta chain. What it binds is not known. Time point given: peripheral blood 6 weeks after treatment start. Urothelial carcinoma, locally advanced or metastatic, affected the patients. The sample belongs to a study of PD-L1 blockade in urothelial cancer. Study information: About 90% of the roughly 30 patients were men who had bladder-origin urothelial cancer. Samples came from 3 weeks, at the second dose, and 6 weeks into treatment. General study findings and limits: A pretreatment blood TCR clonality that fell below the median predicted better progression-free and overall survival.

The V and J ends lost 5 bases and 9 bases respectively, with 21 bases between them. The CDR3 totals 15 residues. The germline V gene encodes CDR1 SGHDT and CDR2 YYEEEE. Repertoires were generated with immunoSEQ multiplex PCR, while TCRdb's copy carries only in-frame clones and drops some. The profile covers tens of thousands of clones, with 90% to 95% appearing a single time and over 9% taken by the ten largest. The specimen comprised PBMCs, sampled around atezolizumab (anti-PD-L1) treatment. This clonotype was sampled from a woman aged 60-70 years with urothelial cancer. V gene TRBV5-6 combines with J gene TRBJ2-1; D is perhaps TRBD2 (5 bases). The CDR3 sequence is CASRNLGYGVAEQFF. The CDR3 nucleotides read TGTGCCAGCAGGAACTTGGGGTACGGGGTTGCTGAGCAGTTCTTC.